This T cell receptor beta chain comes out of a study of technical replicates of blood from a few donors. Trimming took off 0 bases at V and 2 bases at J, with 10 bases between the two ends. Germline V gives CDR1 SGHDN, CDR2 FVKESK. The CDR3 has 15 amino acids. Method: immunoSEQ multiplex PCR; TCRdb's copy keeps in-frame clones and lacks some. The sample includes 95,000 to 100,000 clones, nearly 97% of them seen just once. The chain employs TRBV14 and TRBJ1-1; D might be TRBD1 (5 bases). This sequence originates from a human donor in good health. Sequencing was done on a sample of T cells isolated from PBMCs. CDR3 sequence reads: CASSQEWGDNTEAFF. The CDR3 nucleotides read TGTGCCAGCAGCCAAGAGTGGGGGGATAACACTGAAGCTTTCTTT.